This entry describes one TCR beta chain. Its matching antigen is unknown. V dropped 1 base and J dropped 7 bases, with 26 bases sitting between them. The V gene's germline CDR1 is SEHNR and CDR2 FQNEAQ (reference sequence). The CDR3 is made up of 18 amino acids. TCRdb used MiXCR to reprocess the 5' RACE reads, holding one entry per CDR3 protein. The sample shows 1.5 million to 2 million distinct CDR3 sequences, less than 35% of them seen only once. This specimen belongs to a study of identical twins. Broader study findings: Whereas memory repertoires showed no such difference, abundant cord blood beta clonotypes carried fewer insertions. Models, which agreed with sharing between unrelated individuals, nonetheless underestimated the out-of-frame TCR alpha sharing seen in monozygotic twins.

The chain is built from TRBV7-9 and TRBJ2-7, with D possibly matching TRBD2 (5 bases). The sequenced material came from cord blood. This sequence was found in a newborn girl in good health. CDR3 amino acids: CASSLVPLTIISYNEQYF. In DNA, the CDR3 is TGTGCCAGCAGCTTAGTACCCTTGACTATTATCTCCTACAATGAGCAGTACTTC.